The present T cell receptor beta chain was sequenced within a study of siplizumab effects on memory and regulatory T cells. Overall study results and limits: Alloreactive sequences traceable to unstimulated CD4+ memory cells declined significantly under siplizumab.

Here immunoSEQ multiplex PCR was the method, and the copy in TCRdb shows in-frame clones only, minus some. The table shows approximately 100,000 clones, with around 90% occurring only once. Trimming removed 2 bases from V and 4 bases from J; junction bases left unmatched: 11. The CDR3 sequence is 16 residues long. Germline CDR1 and CDR2: MNHEY and SMNVEV (reference sequence). As concerns this clone: What it binds is unknown.

This TCR was sampled from a human donor in good health. The rearrangement joins TRBV27 to TRBJ2-7, with 7 bases lining up with TRBD1. The specimen was non-Treg CD4+ T cells sorted from blood. The CDR3 here is CASSLKVRAGGYEQYF. The CDR3, as DNA: TGTGCCAGCAGTTTAAAGGTTAGGGCAGGGGGATACGAGCAGTACTTC.